The sequence of this T cell receptor (beta chain) was determined in a study of CD8 T cells in Susac syndrome (dated by TCRdb to 2018 to 2020). For context, the study as a whole: Of the Susac syndrome patients who were sequenced, roughly 6 had clinically active disease and about 8 were in clinical remission. Susac syndrome patients were therapy-naive, on corticosteroids (some also receiving IVIg), or on IVIg alone at blood withdrawal. Repertoire sequencing was used to test whether CD8+ T cell activation and differentiation in Susac syndrome was antigen driven. General study outcomes and caveats: In the CD4+ T cell repertoire of Susac syndrome patients, clonal expansion was not detected. The number of individuals in the TCR sequencing and HLA analysis was recognized as being relatively small.

RNA was extracted with the RNeasy kit and roughly 0.45 to 1 ug was reverse transcribed using random hexamers. TCR beta CDR3 regions were amplified with the immunoSEQ multiplex PCR assay covering 54 Vbeta and 13 Jbeta segments. To correct PCR amplification bias, a synthetic template baseline was used for both primer optimization and computational correction. On the authors' methods: Only productive sequences were kept, with reads annotated to V, D and J genes according to IMGT and analyzed in immunoSEQ Analyzer. To calculate clonality, Shannon entropy was normalized by log2 of the number of productive unique sequences and then subtracted from one. Public and private clones were assessed among the 100 most prevalent clones of each patient and control. Clones were defined as Susac-specific when absent from the healthy and MS cohorts, from about 1,100 published viral clones and from other ImmuneACCESS disease sequences. In-frame beta chains were kept once TCRdb had trimmed the public reads at Q25 with fastp and called clones with MiXCR. A single entry per CDR3 protein holds the most common genes and DNA from its merged rows. TCRdb, rather than the study authors, made the V and J calls. The sample table lists over 130,000 distinct CDR3 sequences, around 95% of them with a count of one. The top ten hold 0.13% to 0.15% of the sample.

A note on this clonotype: Its antigen is still unknown. Base qualities are not at hand, and no much larger clone is one base apart.

High-throughput TCR beta sequencing profiled peripheral blood CD8+ and CD4+ T cells from healthy donors, Susac syndrome patients and multiple sclerosis patients. The Susac syndrome patients fulfilled recently defined diagnostic criteria for either definite or probable disease. Bulk CD8+ and CD4+ T cells were purified by magnetic negative isolation, while CD8+ TEMRA cells were enriched using FACS. Blood was drawn into EDTA tubes, processed within 24 hours, and PBMCs were isolated by density gradient centrifugation. PBMCs destined for TCR sequencing were cryopreserved in liquid nitrogen and later thawed in a 37 °C water bath. The sorted or isolated CD4+, CD8+ and CD8+ TEMRA cells had a purity of 90% or higher. This clonotype originated in a human donor with Susac syndrome. The material sequenced was CD4+ T cells from PBMCs.

The bases read TGTGCCAGCAGTTTAGGAGGGGGCGGAATGGAAGCTTTCTTT. Translated, this is CASSLGGGGMEAFF. The sequence links TRBV12-3 or TRBV12-4 to TRBJ1-1; TRBD1 agrees with 7 junctional bases. The CDR3 goes from the cysteine to the phenylalanine over 14 residues. Of the read, only the CDR3 DNA is kept; its 42 bases are in frame from base 1. V is cut back by 1 base and J by 8 bases, with 7 bases in the junction unmatched.